A selection of T cell receptor beta chains follows, all from one sample in a study of T cells in Graves' hyperthyroidism and ophthalmopathy. TCRdb re-called the multiplex PCR reads through MiXCR, storing one row per CDR3 protein. The sample consists of roughly 700,000 distinct CDR3 sequences, 13% to 15% of them appearing once. The source material was blood. The receptor source for this set is a woman between 18 and 29 years old with Graves' hyperthyroidism. Both conserved end residues are trimmed from each CDR3.

J: TRBJ2-7
V: TRBV2
CDR3: ASGLGEQY

J: TRBJ2-3
V: TRBV10-3
CDR3: ARRTGDTDTQY

J: TRBJ1-5
V: TRBV18
CDR3: ASSRTGNNQPQH

J: TRBJ2-7
V: TRBV19
CDR3: ASGKDTDYEQY

J: TRBJ2-2
V: TRBV30
CDR3: ASMRLGLNTGELF

J: TRBJ2-1
V: TRBV4-1
CDR3: ASSQNQYEQF

J: TRBJ1-2
V: TRBV5-1
CDR3: ASSFGTGAVSSGYT

J: TRBJ2-3
V: TRBV20-1
CDR3: SATPRTGRTDTQY

J: TRBJ2-7
V: TRBV7-2
CDR3: ASGHKRGRYYEQY

J: TRBJ2-1
V: TRBV18
CDR3: ASSPPGRGNYNEQF

J: TRBJ1-5
V: TRBV30
CDR3: AWSAGGLQPQH

J: TRBJ1-1
V: TRBV2
CDR3: ASRDRFTEAF

J: TRBJ2-7
V: TRBV18
CDR3: ASSPTGVRNYEQY

J: TRBJ2-1
V: TRBV20-1
CDR3: SAQTSGSMNEQF

J: TRBJ1-2
V: TRBV10-1
CDR3: ASSESPGELGGYT

J: TRBJ1-4
V: TRBV28
CDR3: ASSGVEKLF

J: TRBJ2-3
V: TRBV6-2/TRBV6-3
CDR3: ASRTTGGGTDTQY

J: TRBJ1-1
V: TRBV19
CDR3: ASSRNRGVDTEAL

J: TRBJ2-1
V: TRBV20-1
CDR3: SAQTGNSYNEQF

J: TRBJ2-4
V: TRBV28
CDR3: ASSLLRGVLAKNIQY

J: TRBJ2-5
V: TRBV7-3
CDR3: ASSLVRLMEDPKETQY

J: TRBJ2-7
V: TRBV29-1
CDR3: SATQQGYEQY

J: TRBJ2-3
V: TRBV2
CDR3: ASSESTDTQY

J: TRBJ2-7
V: TRBV7-2
CDR3: ASSFFPGTSGNEQY

J: TRBJ2-1
V: TRBV14
CDR3: ASSQDHPGQGSVHNEQF

J: TRBJ2-3
V: TRBV12-3/TRBV12-4
CDR3: ASRTGDYSSTDTQY

J: TRBJ2-7
V: TRBV13
CDR3: ASSLTSASGPTYEQY

J: TRBJ2-1
V: TRBV12-3/TRBV12-4
CDR3: AISGANNEQF

J: TRBJ1-1
V: TRBV29-1
CDR3: SVVLFMNTEAF

J: TRBJ2-5
V: TRBV29-1
CDR3: SVEGAWETQY

J: TRBJ1-5
V: TRBV7-3
CDR3: ASSFSTGDQPQH

J: TRBJ1-1
V: TRBV12-3/TRBV12-4
CDR3: ASSLDYRTF

J: TRBJ2-7
V: TRBV20-1
CDR3: SARVAGILYEQY

J: TRBJ1-4
V: TRBV18
CDR3: ASSIRQWDEKLF

J: TRBJ1-2
V: TRBV6-9
CDR3: ASTAAGYGYT

J: TRBJ1-2
V: TRBV24-1
CDR3: ATSDTGTGAYGYT

J: TRBJ2-7
V: TRBV12-3/TRBV12-4
CDR3: ASSLYGRSYEQY

J: TRBJ2-5
V: TRBV20-1
CDR3: SATRGTSGLKETQY

J: TRBJ2-1
V: TRBV19
CDR3: ASSIVPRYNEQF

J: TRBJ1-5
V: TRBV18
CDR3: ASSPDGQPQH

J: TRBJ2-2
V: TRBV3-1
CDR3: ASRDHIAASSNTGELF

J: TRBJ2-1
V: TRBV29-1
CDR3: SVRYRGRNLADGYNEQF

J: TRBJ2-7
V: TRBV13
CDR3: ASSTRLAGGEEQY

J: TRBJ2-3
V: TRBV12-3/TRBV12-4
CDR3: ASSAPGLAVPTDTQY

J: TRBJ1-1
V: TRBV6-4
CDR3: ASRPLLNTEAF

J: TRBJ2-3
V: TRBV15
CDR3: ATSPGIADTQY

J: TRBJ2-5
V: TRBV2
CDR3: ASRKTEQETQY

J: TRBJ2-5
V: TRBV6-6
CDR3: ASSYSGTTQETQY

J: TRBJ2-7
V: TRBV20-1
CDR3: SARDFLAGSSYEQY

J: TRBJ2-1
V: TRBV27
CDR3: ASSKLGTSRNEQF

J: TRBJ2-3
V: TRBV6-1
CDR3: ASSGTSGRIPDTQY

J: TRBJ2-1
V: TRBV13
CDR3: ASSSYPGEAEQF

J: TRBJ2-5
V: TRBV6-1
CDR3: ASSPGTSGLVTQY

J: TRBJ1-2
V: TRBV2
CDR3: ASSQGSTATNGYT

J: TRBJ2-1
V: TRBV20-1
CDR3: SAYRNEQF